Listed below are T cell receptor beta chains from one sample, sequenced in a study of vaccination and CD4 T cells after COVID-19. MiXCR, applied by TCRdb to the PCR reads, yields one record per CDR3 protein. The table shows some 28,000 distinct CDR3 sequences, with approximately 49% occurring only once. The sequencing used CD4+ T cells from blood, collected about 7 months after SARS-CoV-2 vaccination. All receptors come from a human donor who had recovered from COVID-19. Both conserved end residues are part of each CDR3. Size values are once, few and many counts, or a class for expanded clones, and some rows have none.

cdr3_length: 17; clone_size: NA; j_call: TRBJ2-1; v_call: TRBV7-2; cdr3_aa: CASSFRPSGILINEQFF
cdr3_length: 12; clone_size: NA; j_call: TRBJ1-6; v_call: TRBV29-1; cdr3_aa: CSARQGDSPLHF
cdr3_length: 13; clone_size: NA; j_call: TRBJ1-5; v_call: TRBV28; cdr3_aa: CASSSTRFQPQHF
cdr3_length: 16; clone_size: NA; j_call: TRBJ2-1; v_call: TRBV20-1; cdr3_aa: CSASHRGARGTNEQFF
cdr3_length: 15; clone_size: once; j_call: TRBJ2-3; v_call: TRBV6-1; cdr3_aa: CASSISGTLGDTQYF
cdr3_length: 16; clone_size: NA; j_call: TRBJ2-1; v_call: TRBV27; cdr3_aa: CASSLLPSGNYNEQFF
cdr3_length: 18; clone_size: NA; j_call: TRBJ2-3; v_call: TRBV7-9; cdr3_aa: CASSRGTSELGGTDTQYF
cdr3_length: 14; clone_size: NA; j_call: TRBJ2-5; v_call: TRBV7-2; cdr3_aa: CASSLAPDQETQYF
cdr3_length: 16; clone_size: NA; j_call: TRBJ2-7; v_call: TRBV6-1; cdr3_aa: CASTSLGAGLVSEQYF
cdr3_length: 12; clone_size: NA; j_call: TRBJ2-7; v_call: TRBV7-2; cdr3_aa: CASSRDTYEQYF
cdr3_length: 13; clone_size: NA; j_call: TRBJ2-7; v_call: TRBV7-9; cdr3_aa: CASSVGTGNEQYF
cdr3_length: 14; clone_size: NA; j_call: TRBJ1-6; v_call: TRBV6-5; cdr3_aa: CASSYNRGASPLHF
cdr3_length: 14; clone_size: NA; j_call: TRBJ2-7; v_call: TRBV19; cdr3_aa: CASSIGGGQDEQYF
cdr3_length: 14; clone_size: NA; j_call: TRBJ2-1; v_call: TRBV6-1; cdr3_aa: CASGPSGRAVEQFF
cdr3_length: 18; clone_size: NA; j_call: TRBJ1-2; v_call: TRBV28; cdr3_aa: CASSPPQQVASINYGYTF
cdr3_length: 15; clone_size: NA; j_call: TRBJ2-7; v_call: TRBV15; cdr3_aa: CATSRIAGGPYEQYF
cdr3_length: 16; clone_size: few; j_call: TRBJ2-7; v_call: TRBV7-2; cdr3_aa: CASSLMGRHPAYEQYF
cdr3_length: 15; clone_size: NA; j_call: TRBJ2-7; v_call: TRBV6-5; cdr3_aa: CASSYGSRVPYEQYF
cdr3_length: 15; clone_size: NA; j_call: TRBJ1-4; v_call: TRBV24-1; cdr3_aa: CATSDSTGGEEKLFF
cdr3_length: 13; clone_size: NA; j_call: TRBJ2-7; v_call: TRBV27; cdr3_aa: CASRSLGSYEQYF
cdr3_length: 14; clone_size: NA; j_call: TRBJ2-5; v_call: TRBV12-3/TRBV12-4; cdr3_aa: CASSLTGYQETQYF
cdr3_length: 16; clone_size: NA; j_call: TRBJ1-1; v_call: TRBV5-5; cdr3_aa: CASSGRYRGGFAEAFF
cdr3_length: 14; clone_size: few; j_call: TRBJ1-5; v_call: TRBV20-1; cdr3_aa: CSARGGTANQPQHF
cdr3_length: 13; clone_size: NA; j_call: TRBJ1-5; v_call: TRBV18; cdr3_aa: CASSPGQPQPQHF
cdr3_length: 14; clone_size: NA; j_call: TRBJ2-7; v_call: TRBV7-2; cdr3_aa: CASSSQGGNYEQYF
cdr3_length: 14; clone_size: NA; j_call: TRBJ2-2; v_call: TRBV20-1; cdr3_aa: CSARDSTRAGELFF
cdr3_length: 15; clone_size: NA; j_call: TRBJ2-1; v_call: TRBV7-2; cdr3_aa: CASSFSRILYNEQFF